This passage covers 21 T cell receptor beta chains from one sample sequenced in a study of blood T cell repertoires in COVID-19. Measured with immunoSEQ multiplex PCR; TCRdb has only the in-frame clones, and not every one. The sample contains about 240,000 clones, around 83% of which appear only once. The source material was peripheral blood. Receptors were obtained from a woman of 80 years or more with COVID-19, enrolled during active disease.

The CDR3 coding sequence is TGTGCCAGCAGCTCCTATTTCTTGACCGGGACACGGAAAGAGACCCAGTACTTC. It specifies CASSSYFLTGTRKETQYF. The genes are TRBV7-9 and TRBJ2-5, with D maybe TRBD1 (6 bases). The V end lost 4 bases, the J end lost 3 bases, and 24 bases lay between the germline ends. The CDR3 loop spans 18 amino acids. In germline, CDR1 is SEHNR, CDR2 FQNEAQ (reference sequence).

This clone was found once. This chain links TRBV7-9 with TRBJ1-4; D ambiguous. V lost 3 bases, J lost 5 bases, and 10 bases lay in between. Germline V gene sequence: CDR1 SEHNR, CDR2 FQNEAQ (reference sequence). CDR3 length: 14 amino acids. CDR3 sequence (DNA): TGTGCCAGCAGCTTTATGTCACAAAATGAAAAACTGTTTTTT. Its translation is CASSFMSQNEKLFF.

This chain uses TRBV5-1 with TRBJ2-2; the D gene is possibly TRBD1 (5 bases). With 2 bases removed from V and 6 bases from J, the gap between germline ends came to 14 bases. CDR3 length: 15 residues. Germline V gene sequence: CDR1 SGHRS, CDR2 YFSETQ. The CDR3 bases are TGCGCCAGCAGCTTCAGGGTAGGAGACCCCGGGGAGCTGTTTTTT. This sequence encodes CASSFRVGDPGELFF.

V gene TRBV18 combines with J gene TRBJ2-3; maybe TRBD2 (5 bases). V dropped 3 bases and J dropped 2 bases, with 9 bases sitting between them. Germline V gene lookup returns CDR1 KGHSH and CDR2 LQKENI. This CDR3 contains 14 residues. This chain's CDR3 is CASSPRGHTDTQYF. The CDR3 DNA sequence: TGTGCCAGCTCACCGAGAGGGCACACAGATACGCAGTATTTT.

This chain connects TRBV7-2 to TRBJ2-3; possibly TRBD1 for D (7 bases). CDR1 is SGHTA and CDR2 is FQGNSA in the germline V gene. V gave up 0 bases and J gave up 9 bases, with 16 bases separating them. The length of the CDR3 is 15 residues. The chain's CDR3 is CASSLAQGGVTTQYF. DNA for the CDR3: TGTGCCAGCAGCTTAGCGCAGGGGGGAGTGACAACGCAGTATTTT.

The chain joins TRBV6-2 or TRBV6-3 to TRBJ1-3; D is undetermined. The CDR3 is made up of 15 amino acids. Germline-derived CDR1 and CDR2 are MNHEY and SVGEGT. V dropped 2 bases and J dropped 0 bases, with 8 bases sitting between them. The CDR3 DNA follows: TGTGCCAGCAGTTACGGGCCCAGCTCTGGAAACACCATATATTTT. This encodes CASSYGPSSGNTIYF.

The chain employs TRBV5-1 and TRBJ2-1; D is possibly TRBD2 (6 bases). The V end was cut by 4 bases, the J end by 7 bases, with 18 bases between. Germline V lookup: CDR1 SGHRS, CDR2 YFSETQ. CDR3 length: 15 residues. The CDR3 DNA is TGCGCCAGCAGCCCCATGTCCGGGAGTATTAATGAGCAGTTCTTC. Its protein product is CASSPMSGSINEQFF.

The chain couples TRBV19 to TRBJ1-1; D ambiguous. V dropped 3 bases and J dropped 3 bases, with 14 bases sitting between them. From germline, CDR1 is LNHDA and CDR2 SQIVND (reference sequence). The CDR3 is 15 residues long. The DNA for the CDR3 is TGTGCCAGTAGTATCCAGACCCCGGGGTACACTGAAGCTTTCTTT. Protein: CASSIQTPGYTEAFF.

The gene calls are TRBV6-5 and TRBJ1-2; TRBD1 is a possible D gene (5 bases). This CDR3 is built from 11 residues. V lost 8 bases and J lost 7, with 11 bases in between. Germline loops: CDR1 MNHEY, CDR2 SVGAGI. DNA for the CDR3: TGTGCCAGCGGTACAGGCTTTGGCTACACCTTC. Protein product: CASGTGFGYTF.

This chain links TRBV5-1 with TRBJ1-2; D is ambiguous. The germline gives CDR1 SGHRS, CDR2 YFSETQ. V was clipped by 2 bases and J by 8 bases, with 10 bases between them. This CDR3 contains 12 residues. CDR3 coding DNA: TGCGCCAGCAGCTTCGGGGAGTGGGGCTACACCTTC. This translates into CASSFGEWGYTF.

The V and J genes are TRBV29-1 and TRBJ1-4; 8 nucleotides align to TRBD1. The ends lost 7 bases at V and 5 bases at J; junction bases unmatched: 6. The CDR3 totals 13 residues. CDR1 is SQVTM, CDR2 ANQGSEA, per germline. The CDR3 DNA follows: TGCAGCGGGGGGACAGGTATAAATGAAAAACTGTTTTTT. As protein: CSGGTGINEKLFF. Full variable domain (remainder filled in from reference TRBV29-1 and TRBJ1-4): SAVISQKPSRDICQRGTSLTIQCQVDSQVTMMFWYRQQPGQSLTLIATANQGSEATYESGFVIDKFPISRPNLTFSTLTVSNMSPEDSSIYLCSGGTGINEKLFFGSGTQLSVL.

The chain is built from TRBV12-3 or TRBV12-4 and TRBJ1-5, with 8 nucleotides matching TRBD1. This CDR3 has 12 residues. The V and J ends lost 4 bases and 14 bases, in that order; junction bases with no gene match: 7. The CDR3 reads CASSYGQGPEHF. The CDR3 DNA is TGTGCCAGCAGTTACGGACAGGGCCCGGAGCATTTT.

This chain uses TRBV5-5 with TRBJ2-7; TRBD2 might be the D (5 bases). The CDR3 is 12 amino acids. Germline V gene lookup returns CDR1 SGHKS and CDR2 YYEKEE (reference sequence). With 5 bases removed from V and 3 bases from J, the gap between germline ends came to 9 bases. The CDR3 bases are TGTGCCAGCAGGGGAGTAGGCTACGAGCAGTACTTC. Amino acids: CASRGVGYEQYF.

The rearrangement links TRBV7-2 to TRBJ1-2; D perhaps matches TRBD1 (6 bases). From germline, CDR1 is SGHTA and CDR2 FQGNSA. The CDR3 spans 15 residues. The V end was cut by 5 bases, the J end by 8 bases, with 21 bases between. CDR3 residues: CASSLGVRDTRGYTF. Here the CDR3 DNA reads TGTGCCAGCAGCCTAGGGGTTCGGGACACGAGGGGCTACACCTTC.

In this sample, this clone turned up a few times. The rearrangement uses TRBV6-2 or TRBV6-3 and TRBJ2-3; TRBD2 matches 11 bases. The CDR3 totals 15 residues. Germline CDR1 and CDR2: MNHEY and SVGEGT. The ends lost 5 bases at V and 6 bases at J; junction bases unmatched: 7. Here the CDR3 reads CASSRLAGPRDTQYF. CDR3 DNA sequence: TGTGCCAGCAGTCGACTAGCGGGGCCCAGGGATACGCAGTATTTT.

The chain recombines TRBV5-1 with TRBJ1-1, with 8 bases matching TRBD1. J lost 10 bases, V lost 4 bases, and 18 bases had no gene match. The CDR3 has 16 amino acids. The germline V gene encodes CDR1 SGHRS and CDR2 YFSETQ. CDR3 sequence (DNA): TGCGCCAGCAGCCTAGGGGCAGGGGGCTTCCCGTCGGGAGCTTTCTTT. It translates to CASSLGAGGFPSGAFF.

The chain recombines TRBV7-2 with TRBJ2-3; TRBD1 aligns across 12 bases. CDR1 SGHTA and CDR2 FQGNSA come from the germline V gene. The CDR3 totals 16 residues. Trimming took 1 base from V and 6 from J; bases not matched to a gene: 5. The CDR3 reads CASSLGGQGAYDTQYF. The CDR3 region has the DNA TGTGCCAGCAGCTTAGGGGGACAGGGGGCCTATGATACGCAGTATTTT.

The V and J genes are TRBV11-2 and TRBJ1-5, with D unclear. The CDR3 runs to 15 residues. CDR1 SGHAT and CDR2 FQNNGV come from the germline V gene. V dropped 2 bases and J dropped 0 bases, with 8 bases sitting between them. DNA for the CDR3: TGTGCCAGCAGCTTAACGGTTAATAGCAATCAGCCCCAGCATTTT. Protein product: CASSLTVNSNQPQHF.

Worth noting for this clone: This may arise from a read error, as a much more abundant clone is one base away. The CDR3 sequence: CANSQEASAGGQPQHF. CDR3 sequence (DNA): TGCGCCAACAGCCAAGAAGCGTCGGCAGGGGGGCAGCCCCAGCATTTT. The chain has TRBV4-3 and TRBJ1-5; 7 nucleotides align to TRBD1. This CDR3 is 16 amino acids long. Per the germline V gene, CDR1 is LGHNA and CDR2 is YSLEER.

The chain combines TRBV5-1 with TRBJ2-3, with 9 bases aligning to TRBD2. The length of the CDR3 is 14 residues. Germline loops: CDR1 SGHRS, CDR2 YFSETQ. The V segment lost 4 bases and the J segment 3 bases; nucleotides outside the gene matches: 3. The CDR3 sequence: CASSATSGTDTQYF. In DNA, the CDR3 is TGCGCCAGCAGCGCCACTAGCGGGACAGATACGCAGTATTTT.

The CDR3 region is CASSTRTGEAFF. For the CDR3, the DNA is TGTGCCAGCAGCACTAGGACAGGTGAAGCTTTCTTT. This sequence joins TRBV6-5 and TRBJ1-1; 7 bases align to TRBD1. V was clipped by 6 bases and J by 7 bases; unmatched bases: 5. CDR3 size: 12 residues. CDR1 MNHEY and CDR2 SVGAGI come from the germline V gene.